One and the same sample provided the 22 T cell receptor beta chains below, sequenced in a study of a mutant IDH1 vaccine in newly diagnosed glioma (dated by TCRdb to about 2021). Antigen specificity for these receptors is unknown. To prepare the library, the immunoSEQ multiplex PCR assay was applied. TCRdb's version of the immuneACCESS table is confined to in-frame rearrangements and falls short of the full clone set. An unresolved V gene accounts for under half of the shortfall where checked; the remainder is of unknown origin. A total of roughly 34,000 clones appear in this sample, approximately 84% of them only once. The ten largest clones capture about 30% of the sample. The time point label, read with the paper, signifies: week 47, end of study. A 20-mer mutant IDH1 peptide at 300 micrograms in Montanide made up each vaccine dose, which was injected subcutaneously together with topical imiquimod.

The sequenced sample was PBMCs, obtained from a glioma patient whose treatment included an IDH1 peptide vaccine. Every receptor here comes from a man aged 30 to 45 with glioma.

For this clone: Within the sample, other DNA sequences also encode this same CDR3. The chain uses TRBV5-1 and TRBJ1-1, with 8 bases aligning to TRBD1. CDR3 length: 12 residues. The germline V gene encodes CDR1 SGHRS and CDR2 YFSETQ. Trimming took 4 bases from V and 8 from J; bases not matched to a gene: 4. In DNA form, the CDR3 reads TGCGCCAGCAGCCTAGGACAGGGAGAAGCTTTCTTT. It specifies CASSLGQGEAFF.

V and J are TRBV5-1 and TRBJ2-2, with 7 bases fitting TRBD1. The CDR3 covers 14 residues. The germline V gene has CDR1 SGHRS and CDR2 YFSETQ. The J segment lost 4 bases and the V segment lost 4 bases, leaving 4 bases of the junction unmatched. The CDR3 DNA is TGCGCCAGCAGCCCCGGGACAGCCACCGGGGAGCTGTTTTTT. Translation: CASSPGTATGELFF.

V is TRBV4-3 and J is TRBJ1-2; TRBD1 agrees at 12 bases. The CDR3 runs to 18 residues. Germline V gives CDR1 LGHNA, CDR2 YSLEER. V was clipped by 1 base and J by 2 bases; unmatched bases: 8. This chain's CDR3 is CASSQVAGTGGPNYGYTF. The CDR3, as DNA: TGCGCCAGCAGCCAAGTGGCCGGGACAGGGGGCCCCAACTATGGCTACACCTTC.

For this clone: Given a much more abundant clone one base away, this may be a read error. Within the sample, other DNA sequences also encode this same CDR3. V is TRBV19 and J is TRBJ1-1; D gene unclear. The CDR3 is 11 residues long. Trimming removed 5 bases at V and 7 bases at J, with 8 bases between. CDR1 is LNHDA and CDR2 is SQIVND in the germline V gene (reference sequence). CDR3 nucleotide sequence: TGTGCCAGTAGTTGGCGAGATGAAGCTTTCTTT. This encodes CASSWRDEAFF.

The V and J genes are TRBV18 and TRBJ1-5; the D gene is possibly TRBD1 (5 bases). Per germline, CDR1 KGHSH and CDR2 LQKENI. The V and J ends lost 3 bases and 5 bases respectively, with 17 bases between them. The CDR3 has 16 residues. In DNA, the CDR3 is TGTGCCAGCTCACCCACCTCGGGCAGGGCCGATCAGCCCCAGCATTTT. Its protein is CASSPTSGRADQPQHF. Together with reference TRBV18 and TRBJ1-5, the CDR3 gives the full variable domain: NAGVMQNPRHLVRRRGQEARLRCSPMKGHSHVYWYRQLPEEGLKFMVYLQKENIIDESGMPKERFSAEFPKEGPSILRIQQVVRGDSAAYFCASSPTSGRADQPQHFGDGTRLSIL.

The gene calls are TRBV5-6 and TRBJ1-2, with a tentative D call TRBD1 (5 bases). The V gene's germline CDR1 is SGHDT and CDR2 YYEEEE. The V gene lost 0 bases and the J gene lost 3 bases, with 9 bases spanning the gap. This CDR3 is built from 14 residues. The CDR3 sequence is CASSLGGDYYGYTF. As DNA, the CDR3 is TGTGCCAGCAGCTTGGGGGGGGACTACTATGGCTACACCTTC.

As concerns this clone: The same CDR3 is also encoded by other DNA sequences in this sample. This chain links TRBV5-1 with TRBJ1-2; D is uncertain. V was trimmed by 0 bases and J by 8 bases, leaving 11 bases between them. Germline V gene lookup returns CDR1 SGHRS and CDR2 YFSETQ. The CDR3 loop spans 13 amino acids. CDR3 nucleotide sequence: TGCGCCAGCAGCTTGGACGACAAAGGAGGCTACACCTTC. It is translated as CASSLDDKGGYTF.

This chain connects TRBV27 to TRBJ1-5; 8 bases map to TRBD1. The trim removed 8 bases at V and 8 bases at J, leaving 8 bases unmatched. Germline-derived CDR1 and CDR2 are MNHEY and SMNVEV (reference sequence). This CDR3 region has 13 residues. CDR3 in DNA: TGTGCCAGCGCGACAGGGGATGTGAAGCCCCAGCATTTT. Protein: CASATGDVKPQHF.

The rearrangement links TRBV27 to TRBJ1-2; D call uncertain. V lost 2 bases to trimming and J lost 8 bases, with 12 bases between them. The CDR3 is 13 residues long. The germline gives CDR1 MNHEY, CDR2 SMNVEV (reference sequence). In DNA, the CDR3 is TGTGCCAGCAGTTTAAGCCGGTCGTGGGGCTACACCTTC. It specifies CASSLSRSWGYTF.

This chain connects TRBV19 to TRBJ1-5, with 7 bases aligning to TRBD1. The V gene's germline CDR1 is LNHDA and CDR2 SQIVND (reference sequence). The CDR3 runs 15 residues. The V gene end was trimmed by 1 base and the J gene end by 1 base; junction bases not matched to a gene: 1. CDR3 loop: CASSIGTGSNQPQHF. The CDR3 region has the DNA TGTGCCAGTAGTATAGGGACAGGCAGCAATCAGCCCCAGCATTTT. Looking up the rest from reference TRBV19 and TRBJ1-5 gives the full variable domain: DGGITQSPKYLFRKEGQNVTLSCEQNLNHDAMYWYRQDPGQGLRLIYYSQIVNDFQKGDIAEGYSVSREKKESFPLTVTSAQKNPTAFYLCASSIGTGSNQPQHFGDGTRLSIL.

This chain joins TRBV5-1 and TRBJ2-5, with D possibly TRBD2 on 5 matching bases. Between the trimmed V and J ends, which lost 5 bases and 4 bases, there was a span of 15 bases. The CDR3 loop spans 14 amino acids. CDR1 SGHRS and CDR2 YFSETQ come from the germline V gene. This CDR3 reads CASRTTFEGETQYF. In nucleotides, the CDR3 is TGCGCCAGCAGAACCACATTTGAGGGAGAGACCCAGTACTTC.

The chain links TRBV19 to TRBJ2-1; D is possibly TRBD2 (6 bases). V was pared by 4 bases and J by 2 bases, with 6 bases between. The CDR3 loop spans 13 amino acids. The germline V gene encodes CDR1 LNHDA and CDR2 SQIVND (reference sequence). For the CDR3, the DNA is TGTGCCAGTAGTAGGACTACCTACAATGAGCAGTTCTTC. Residues: CASSRTTYNEQFF.

The V and J genes are TRBV27 and TRBJ2-1; 7 bases fit TRBD1. Trimming cost V 6 bases and J 0 bases; bases outside gene matches: 11. There are 17 residues in the CDR3. CDR1 is MNHEY, CDR2 SMNVEV, per germline (reference sequence). The CDR3 DNA follows: TGTGCCAGCAGACCAACAGGGGCTCTGAGCTCCTACAATGAGCAGTTCTTC. This encodes CASRPTGALSSYNEQFF.

The chain has TRBV5-6 and TRBJ2-3; 8 positions agree with TRBD1. Trimming cost V 4 bases and J 8 bases; bases outside gene matches: 9. The CDR3 covers 14 residues. Germline CDR1 SGHDT, CDR2 YYEEEE. The CDR3 is CASSRQGTQGTQYF. The CDR3 nucleotides read TGTGCCAGCAGCCGACAGGGGACGCAGGGTACGCAGTATTTT. The full variable domain, with the rest looked up from reference TRBV5-6 and TRBJ2-3, is DAGVTQSPTHLIKTRGQQVTLRCSPKSGHDTVSWYQQALGQGPQFIFQYYEEEERQRGNFPDRFSGHQFPNYSSELNVNALLLGDSALYLCASSRQGTQGTQYFGPGTRLTVL.

The gene calls are TRBV7-2 and TRBJ2-3; 7 bases map to TRBD1. V dropped 2 bases and J dropped 3; count of bases not matched to a gene: 8. The CDR3 is 16 residues long. Germline-derived CDR1 and CDR2 are SGHTA and FQGNSA. DNA for the CDR3: TGTGCCAGCAGCTTAAAGACAGGGTTAAATACAGATACGCAGTATTTT. Its protein product is CASSLKTGLNTDTQYF.

The rearrangement uses TRBV2 and TRBJ2-5, with TRBD2 matching 8 bases. V shed 5 bases, J shed 2 bases, and the junction held 7 bases outside the gene matches. This CDR3 is 15 amino acids long. The V gene's germline CDR1 is SNHLY and CDR2 FYNNEI. The CDR3, as DNA: TGTGCCAGCAGTTTAGCGGGAATAGGGCAAGAGACCCAGTACTTC. This gives the protein CASSLAGIGQETQYF.

The V call is TRBV4-1, the J call TRBJ1-4, with D unresolved. V was cut by 5 bases and J by 4 bases, with 14 bases left in between. Per the germline V gene, CDR1 is MGHRA and CDR2 is YSYEKL. The CDR3 runs 15 residues. The CDR3: CASSIKGQSNEKLFF. The CDR3, as DNA: TGCGCCAGCAGCATCAAAGGGCAGAGTAATGAAAAACTGTTTTTT.

This rearrangement joins TRBV7-8 to TRBJ2-2, with a possible D match to TRBD2 (5 bases). From germline, CDR1 is SGHVS and CDR2 FQNEAQ. This CDR3 has 15 residues. Trimming removed 0 bases at V and 1 base at J, with 6 bases between. Here the CDR3 DNA reads TGTGCCAGCAGCTTAGCTGCGGGGAACACCGGGGAGCTGTTTTTT. This translates into CASSLAAGNTGELFF.

In DNA, the CDR3 is TGTGCCAGCAGCCAAGCGATATCCCCACCGGGACTAGCACGAGAGACCCAGTACTTC. Translated: CASSQAISPPGLARETQYF. The chain links TRBV14 to TRBJ2-5; 9 bases agree with TRBD2. The CDR3 spans 19 residues. Germline-derived CDR1 and CDR2 are SGHDN and FVKESK. J gave up 4 bases and V 1 base, and 16 bases lay outside the gene matches.

The rearrangement joins TRBV5-6 to TRBJ2-7; TRBD1 aligns across 8 bases. CDR3 length: 14 amino acids. Unmatched junction bases numbered 6, after V lost 0 bases and J lost 7 bases. Germline-derived CDR1 and CDR2 are SGHDT and YYEEEE. CDR3 nucleotides: TGTGCCAGCAGCTTGGTCCAGGGGGCTAATGAGCAGTACTTC. This translates into CASSLVQGANEQYF. The whole variable domain, remainder taken from reference TRBV5-6 and TRBJ2-7, is DAGVTQSPTHLIKTRGQQVTLRCSPKSGHDTVSWYQQALGQGPQFIFQYYEEEERQRGNFPDRFSGHQFPNYSSELNVNALLLGDSALYLCASSLVQGANEQYFGPGTRLTVT.

CDR3 nucleotides: TGTGCCAGCAGTGTGGAGGGGGCGGTGGAGACCCAGTACTTC. Residues: CASSVEGAVETQYF. The chain employs TRBV25-1 and TRBJ2-5; D is perhaps TRBD1 (7 bases). The ends were cut back, 4 bases at V and 5 bases at J, with 14 bases in the middle. Per the germline V gene, CDR1 is MGHDK and CDR2 is SYGVNS. The CDR3 extends over 14 amino acids.

This sequence joins TRBV6-4 and TRBJ1-2; TRBD1 agrees at 9 bases. The V segment lost 5 bases and the J segment 5 bases; nucleotides outside the gene matches: 6. The CDR3 runs to 14 residues. Germline values: CDR1 MRHNA, CDR2 SNTAGT. The CDR3 protein is CASSRTGTGYGYTF. In nucleotides, the CDR3 is TGTGCCAGCAGTCGGACGGGGACAGGGTATGGCTACACCTTC.